What follows are 8 T cell receptor beta chains derived from one specimen sequenced in a study of beta chain features in type 1 diabetes. Findings and caveats of the study: All four CD4+ subsets from Type 1 diabetes patients carried moderately but significantly shorter TCRB CDR3s.

Since all of the isolated RNA was reverse transcribed, expressed TCRB transcripts were what got sequenced. Using immunoSEQ multiplex PCR, the repertoire was profiled, and TCRdb retains in-frame clones only, with some absent. The sample consists of about 370,000 clones, about 10% of them appearing once. These receptors are not linked to any known antigen. Sequencing was carried out using central memory CD4+ T cells from blood. These receptors were collected from a man aged 30 to 45 with type 1 diabetes.

The CDR3 loop reads CASSLSSNQPQHF. CDR3 sequence (DNA): TGTGCCAGCAGTTTATCGAGCAATCAGCCCCAGCATTTT. The chain is built from TRBV27 and TRBJ1-5, with no clear D. The V end lost 0 bases, the J end lost 1 base, and 1 base lay between the germline ends. Germline loops: CDR1 MNHEY, CDR2 SMNVEV (reference sequence). The CDR3 loop spans 13 amino acids.

The table lists this clone with a few counts. The chain is built from TRBV4-1 and TRBJ2-1; weak D call: TRBD2 (7 bases). Per the germline V gene, CDR1 is MGHRA and CDR2 is YSYEKL. This CDR3 comprises 17 residues. V was trimmed by 0 bases and J by 4 bases, leaving 16 bases between them. In DNA, the CDR3 is TGCGCCAGCAGCCAAGAGAGGGGGGGGTCGGGTTACAATGAGCAGTTCTTC. Protein sequence: CASSQERGGSGYNEQFF.

V is TRBV7-8 and J is TRBJ2-2, with unresolved D. V was pared by 0 bases and J by 8 bases, with 7 bases between. The length of the CDR3 is 13 residues. Germline values: CDR1 SGHVS, CDR2 FQNEAQ. This CDR3 is CASSLAYGGELFF. DNA of the CDR3: TGTGCCAGCAGCTTAGCGTACGGGGGGGAGCTGTTTTTT.

This clone has a handful of counts. The CDR3, as DNA: TGTGCCAGCAGCCCCTACAGGGGGCTGAGCTATGGCTACACCTTC. It specifies CASSPYRGLSYGYTF. The gene calls are TRBV28 and TRBJ1-2; the match to TRBD1 covers 9 bases. The CDR3 is 15 residues long. V shed 6 bases, J shed 4 bases, and the junction held 9 bases outside the gene matches. The germline gives CDR1 MDHEN, CDR2 SYDVKM.

This clone came up a few times. V gene TRBV27 combines with J gene TRBJ2-1, with TRBD1 matching over 9 bases. CDR1 MNHEY and CDR2 SMNVEV come from the germline V gene (reference sequence). The J segment lost 5 bases and the V segment lost 5 bases, leaving 7 bases of the junction unmatched. This CDR3 has 15 amino acids. CDR3 residues: CASSPGTGLNNEQFF. The CDR3 region has the DNA TGTGCCAGCAGTCCTGGGACAGGGCTGAACAATGAGCAGTTCTTC.

The rearrangement uses TRBV4-2 and TRBJ2-5; unclear D gene. This CDR3 is built from 13 residues. Germline loops: CDR1 LGHNA, CDR2 YNFKEQ. V was shortened by 0 bases and J by 5 bases, with 7 bases between the two germline ends. The chain's CDR3 is CASSQDQRETQYF. The DNA for the CDR3 is TGTGCCAGCAGCCAAGATCAACGGGAGACCCAGTACTTC.

This clone was recorded a few times. The rearrangement uses TRBV7-2 and TRBJ1-1; 7 nucleotides agree with TRBD1. The CDR3 loop spans 14 amino acids. Germline trimming cut 5 bases from V and 3 bases from J; bases unmatched to any gene: 6. The V gene's germline CDR1 is SGHTA and CDR2 FQGNSA. The CDR3 protein is CASSRQGGDTEAFF. In nucleotides, the CDR3 is TGTGCCAGCAGCCGACAGGGTGGGGACACTGAAGCTTTCTTT.

The chain has TRBV18 and TRBJ2-1; D gene ambiguous. V was shortened by 2 bases and J by 10 bases, with 6 bases between the two germline ends. The CDR3 is 11 residues long. CDR1 and CDR2 (germline): KGHSH, LQKENI. The CDR3 nucleotides read TGTGCCAGCTCACCAGGGCCCGAGCAGTTCTTC. It encodes CASSPGPEQFF.